The source of this T cell receptor beta chain is a study of T cell responses to AZD1222 COVID-19 vaccine (dated by TCRdb to the early 2020s). In terms of the full investigation: AZD1222 recipients whose second dose came at about 4 weeks and those whose second dose came at about 12 weeks were combined into one group, since spike-specific TCR depth and breadth did not differ between the two schedules. Enrollment into the trials was organized by age into subgroups of 18-55, 56-69 and 70-plus years, and those subgroups contained approximately 150, 30 and 60 TCR-sequenced participants, respectively. TCR sequencing was performed for roughly 250 trial participants, of whom roughly 200 were given two doses of AZD1222 and about 25 were given two doses of MenACWY control vaccine. Summary of the overall study and its limitations: After two AZD1222 doses, both the breadth and the depth of spike-specific TCRs were significantly higher than at day 0 and than in MenACWY recipients. Epitopes outside the regions mutated in the B.1.351 and B.1.1.7 variants were reportedly recognized by nearly half of the unique spike-specific TCRs. Participants were mostly white British and included more females than males, and it was suggested by the authors that clonal diversity may have been underestimated. Because no day 14 peak-response samples were available, repertoires were characterized only after the peak T cell response. Only five to seven AZD1222 recipients were SARS-CoV-2 seropositive at baseline, limiting conclusions about previously exposed vaccinees. The 56-69-year group was small, and its depth increase did not reach significance, likely because of low power. CD4 TCRs associated with the vaccine covered the entire spike protein, and the dominant responses were in regions 160-218 and 743-854.

Based on the germline V gene, the CDR1 and CDR2 sequences are KGHSH and LQKENI. Trimming removed 0 bases from V and 0 bases from J, leaving 9 bases between the germline ends. The CDR3 runs 16 residues from the cysteine to the phenylalanine. The kept DNA is CDR3 alone, 48 bases in frame from the first base. The CDR3 regions of human TCRbeta chains were analyzed by immunosequencing. Regarding the original processing steps: Repertoire TCRs were matched against a reference library of SARS-CoV-2-specific TCRs generated with the MIRA antigen-specificity platform. Breadth meant the fraction of unique TCRs that were SARS-CoV-2-associated, whereas depth meant the fraction of total T cells that were SARS-CoV-2-associated. Using the MIRA data, each spike-specific TCR was assigned both to the spike region to which the TCR was reactive and to a CD4 or CD8 class. Log10-transformed breadth and depth values were compared by one-way ANOVA with Sidak's multiple comparisons tests. Sourced from immuneACCESS, this table was stored by TCRdb with only in-frame sequences that have V and J called. A share of the clones is absent; for the studies checked, an unresolved V gene accounts for under half, and the remainder has no known explanation. V and J calls plus clone size are reproduced from that table; the DNA served to infer D and trimming. Within this sample are some 110,000 clones, with roughly 90% of them counted one time only. Roughly 2.7% of the sample rests with the top ten.

This clone was observed a handful of times. This receptor's antigen is unknown. The sample holds no much larger clone one base away, and base qualities are not on file. The sample's time point label, decoded: baseline before first vaccination. Vaccinee samples were obtained from the UK trials COV001 and COV002, which included a single-blind randomized controlled phase 2/3 trial of AZD1222 (ChAdOx1 nCoV-19) in healthy adults. For TCRbeta chain sequencing, PBMC samples were collected from trial participants at day 0 and at day 28 after the second dose. The sequencing used peripheral blood, collected on day 0 of AZD1222 vaccination. The rearrangement combines TRBV18 with TRBJ1-3; no D gene is confidently identified. The source is an adult in good health. The sequenced DNA: TGTGCCAGCTCACCACCGTCGGGGAGCTCTGGAAACACCATATATTTT. It codes for CASSPPSGSSGNTIYF.